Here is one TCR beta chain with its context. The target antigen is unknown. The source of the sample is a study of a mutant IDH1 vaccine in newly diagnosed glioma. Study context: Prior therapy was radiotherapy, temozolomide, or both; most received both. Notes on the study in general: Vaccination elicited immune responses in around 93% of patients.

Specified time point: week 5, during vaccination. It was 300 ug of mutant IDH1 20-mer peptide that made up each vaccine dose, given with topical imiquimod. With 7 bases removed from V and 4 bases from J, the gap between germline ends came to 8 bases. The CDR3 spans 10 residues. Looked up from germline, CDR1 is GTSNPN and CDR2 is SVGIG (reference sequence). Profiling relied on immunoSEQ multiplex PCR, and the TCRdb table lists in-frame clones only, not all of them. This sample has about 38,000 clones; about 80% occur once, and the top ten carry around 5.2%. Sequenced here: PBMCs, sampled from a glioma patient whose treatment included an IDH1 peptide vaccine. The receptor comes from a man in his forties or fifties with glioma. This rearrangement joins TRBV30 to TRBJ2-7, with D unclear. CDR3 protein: CASVGYEQYF. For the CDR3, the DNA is TGTGCCTCAGTGGGGTACGAGCAGTACTTC.